A single sample is the source of the 32 T cell receptor beta chains below, sequenced in a study of blood T cell repertoires in COVID-19. Profiling relied on immunoSEQ multiplex PCR, and the TCRdb table lists in-frame clones only, not all of them. The sample includes around 140,000 clones, around 90% of them seen just once. Sequencing input: peripheral blood. The receptors here all came from a human donor with COVID-19, enrolled during active disease. The donor label of this sample is uncertain.

The chain recombines TRBV19 with TRBJ1-1, with 8 bases aligning to TRBD1. The germline gives CDR1 LNHDA, CDR2 SQIVND (reference sequence). The V gene end was trimmed by 7 bases and the J gene end by 4 bases; junction bases not matched to a gene: 5. CDR3 length equals 13 residues. CDR3 protein: CASKVTGGTEAFF. As DNA, the CDR3 is TGTGCCAGTAAAGTCACAGGGGGCACTGAAGCTTTCTTT.

This clone came up once. The rearrangement joins TRBV29-1 to TRBJ1-2; TRBD1 is a possible D gene (6 bases). V lost 7 bases to trimming and J lost 2 bases, with 11 bases between them. The CDR3 sequence is 12 residues long. Germline-derived CDR1 and CDR2 are SQVTM and ANQGSEA. The CDR3 nucleotides read TGCAGCGCGAGGGACACCAACTATGGCTACACCTTC. As protein: CSARDTNYGYTF.

The rearrangement joins TRBV19 to TRBJ1-5; a weak D match, TRBD1 (6 bases). V was trimmed by 8 bases and J by 7 bases, leaving 12 bases between them. Germline CDR1 LNHDA, CDR2 SQIVND (reference sequence). The CDR3 contains 12 residues. CDR3 in DNA: TGTGCCAGTGGACTAGGGGGGCAGCCCCAGCATTTT. Its protein is CASGLGGQPQHF.

The V call is TRBV6-1, the J call TRBJ1-5; D is ambiguous. Germline V gives CDR1 MNHNS, CDR2 SASEGT. The CDR3 sequence is 15 residues long. V was cut by 0 bases and J by 9 bases, with 15 bases left in between. The CDR3 DNA reads TGTGCCAGCAGTGAAGCGGTGAGCCCCGAGGGGCCCCAGCATTTT. It specifies CASSEAVSPEGPQHF.

This rearrangement joins TRBV14 to TRBJ1-5; D gene ambiguous. The V end was cut by 4 bases, the J end by 3 bases, with 7 bases between. Per germline, CDR1 SGHDN and CDR2 FVKESK. The CDR3 totals 13 residues. The CDR3 coding sequence is TGTGCCAGCAGCCTGGGCAACAATCAGCCCCAGCATTTT. This translates into CASSLGNNQPQHF.

This rearrangement joins TRBV11-2 to TRBJ1-2, with 10 bases identical to TRBD1. V shed 5 bases and J 4 bases; nucleotides not matched to a gene: 4. The CDR3 has 14 amino acids. Germline V gene sequence: CDR1 SGHAT, CDR2 FQNNGV. The CDR3 protein is CASSPRTGGYGYTF. DNA for the CDR3: TGTGCCAGCAGCCCCCGGACAGGGGGCTATGGCTACACCTTC.

V usage is TRBV15 and J usage is TRBJ2-1; the match to TRBD1 covers 7 bases. The CDR3 loop spans 13 amino acids. V shed 6 bases, J shed 4 bases, and the junction held 3 bases outside the gene matches. Germline V lookup: CDR1 LNHNV, CDR2 YYDKDF (reference sequence). This chain's CDR3 is CATRRQGYNEQFF. Here the CDR3 DNA reads TGTGCCACCAGGAGACAGGGTTACAATGAGCAGTTCTTC. Complete variable domain (other parts from reference TRBV15 and TRBJ2-1): DAMVIQNPRYQVTQFGKPVTLSCSQTLNHNVMYWYQQKSSQAPKLLFHYYDKDFNNEADTPDNFQSRRPNTSFCFLDIRSPGLGDTAMYLCATRRQGYNEQFFGPGTRLTVL.

The chain employs TRBV11-2 and TRBJ1-4, with 7 bases matching TRBD1. V gave up 4 bases and J gave up 9 bases; unmatched junction bases: 8. This CDR3 spans 14 amino acids. Germline V gene sequence: CDR1 SGHAT, CDR2 FQNNGV. In nucleotides, the CDR3 is TGTGCCAGCAGCTCGGACAGGAACAGGAAAAAACTGTTTTTT. Protein: CASSSDRNRKKLFF.

The V and J genes are TRBV19 and TRBJ1-1; 7 bases fit TRBD1. Germline V gene data show CDR1 as LNHDA and CDR2 as SQIVND (reference sequence). CDR3 size: 13 residues. Trimming at V came to 4 bases and at J to 4 bases, leaving 3 bases not matched to a gene. CDR3 residues: CASSTTGSTEAFF. As DNA, the CDR3 is TGTGCCAGTAGTACGACAGGGAGCACTGAAGCTTTCTTT.

This clone was seen a few times. This chain connects TRBV12-5 to TRBJ2-7; 9 bases line up with TRBD1. Germline V lookup: CDR1 LGHNT, CDR2 FRNRAP. The ends lost 4 bases at V and 5 bases at J; junction bases unmatched: 6. The CDR3 extends over 14 amino acids. CDR3 protein: CASGWGTGLNEQYF. Written as DNA, the CDR3 is TGTGCTAGTGGTTGGGGGACAGGGTTGAACGAGCAGTACTTC.

The chain recombines TRBV7-6 with TRBJ2-1, with D possibly matching TRBD2 (6 bases). V lost 5 bases and J 7 bases, leaving 21 bases between the germline ends. CDR1 is SGHVS, CDR2 FNYEAQ, per germline. The CDR3 has 16 residues. The CDR3 DNA reads TGTGCCAGCAGCGCCTGGGACTCCCGAGGCGTTAATGAGCAGTTCTTC. It encodes CASSAWDSRGVNEQFF.

The chain links TRBV25-1 to TRBJ1-3; no firm D call. Per the germline V gene, CDR1 is MGHDK and CDR2 is SYGVNS. Between the trimmed V and J ends, which lost 4 bases and 9 bases, there was a span of 16 bases. There are 14 residues in the CDR3. The CDR3 is CASSAGPIGGTIYF. As DNA, the CDR3 is TGTGCCAGCAGTGCCGGACCGATCGGAGGCACCATATATTTT.

The genes are TRBV28 and TRBJ2-2; TRBD2 matches at 8 bases. The CDR3 has 15 residues. Germline lookup yields CDR1 MDHEN and CDR2 SYDVKM. With 11 bases clipped from V and 4 bases from J, the junction kept 12 bases outside the gene matches. CDR3 in amino acids: CASDTRGVPTGELFF. DNA of the CDR3: TGTGCCTCTGATACGCGGGGGGTGCCCACCGGGGAGCTGTTTTTT.

This chain links TRBV7-3 with TRBJ2-2; D is undetermined. V lost 10 bases, J lost 1 base, and 7 bases lay in between. This CDR3 has 12 amino acids. Germline loops: CDR1 SGHTA, CDR2 FQGTGA. CDR3 protein: CATSGNTGELFF. CDR3 DNA sequence: TGTGCCACTTCAGGGAACACCGGGGAGCTGTTTTTT.

The V call is TRBV24-1, the J call TRBJ2-1; D gene unclear. The germline CDR1 and CDR2 sequences are KGHDR and SFDVKD. The CDR3 length is 12 residues. Trimming stripped 9 bases from V and 7 bases from J, with 12 bases between. The CDR3 DNA is TGTGCCACCGCAAACCCTAGGAATGAGCAGTTCTTC. Amino acids: CATANPRNEQFF.

The chain is built from TRBV20-1 and TRBJ1-2; 9 bases map to TRBD1. CDR1 and CDR2 (germline): DFQATT, SNEGSKA (reference sequence). The length of the CDR3 is 13 residues. After removal of 3 bases from V and 2 bases from J, the junction contained 1 base not matched to a gene. CDR3 loop: CSASDRGNYGYTF. DNA for the CDR3: TGCAGTGCTAGTGACAGGGGGAACTATGGCTACACCTTC.

The rearrangement uses TRBV5-4 and TRBJ1-4; TRBD1 matches at 8 bases. From germline, CDR1 is SGHNT and CDR2 YYREEE (reference sequence). This CDR3 region has 15 residues. Unmatched junction bases numbered 6, after V lost 4 bases and J lost 4 bases. The CDR3 DNA reads as TGTGCCAGCAGCCTTACAGGGGGAGTTAATGAAAAACTGTTTTTT. This sequence encodes CASSLTGGVNEKLFF.

This clone was seen a single time. This rearrangement joins TRBV19 to TRBJ2-3; a possible D gene is TRBD2 (6 bases). The CDR3 is made up of 14 amino acids. Per the germline V gene, CDR1 is LNHDA and CDR2 is SQIVND (reference sequence). The V gene lost 10 bases and the J gene lost 1 base, with 15 bases spanning the gap. CDR3 region: CATNQPGGTDTQYF. CDR3 coding DNA: TGTGCCACTAATCAACCGGGGGGCACAGATACGCAGTATTTT. The variable domain in full, with the rest retrieved from reference TRBV19 and TRBJ2-3, is DGGITQSPKYLFRKEGQNVTLSCEQNLNHDAMYWYRQDPGQGLRLIYYSQIVNDFQKGDIAEGYSVSREKKESFPLTVTSAQKNPTAFYLCATNQPGGTDTQYFGPGTRLTVL.

This clone was seen once. The chain links TRBV6-4 to TRBJ1-2; the D gene is possibly TRBD1 (5 bases). The CDR3 runs to 17 residues. The V and J ends lost 5 bases and 4 bases respectively, with 23 bases between them. CDR1 and CDR2 from the germline V gene are MRHNA and SNTAGT. CDR3 sequence reads: CASSPSGESWGSYGYTF. The CDR3 nucleotides read TGTGCCAGCAGTCCCTCGGGGGAGAGCTGGGGAAGCTATGGCTACACCTTC.

The chain uses TRBV11-2 and TRBJ2-3, with D perhaps matching TRBD2 (6 bases). Germline V gene data show CDR1 as SGHAT and CDR2 as FQNNGV. V was shortened by 2 bases and J by 2 bases, with 11 bases between the two germline ends. CDR3 length: 15 amino acids. The CDR3 reads CASSLLPGDTDTQYF. CDR3 nucleotides: TGTGCCAGCAGCTTACTCCCGGGGGACACAGATACGCAGTATTTT.

This clone was recorded once. This chain's CDR3 is CATSDPKLRQGTDTQYF. The CDR3 nucleotides are TGTGCCACCAGTGATCCTAAACTTCGACAGGGCACAGATACGCAGTATTTT. This chain links TRBV24-1 with TRBJ2-3, with D perhaps matching TRBD1 (6 bases). Trimming took 3 bases from V and 1 from J, leaving 16 bases between them. The CDR3 is made up of 17 amino acids. CDR1 is KGHDR, CDR2 SFDVKD, per germline.

This chain joins TRBV19 and TRBJ1-1; a possible D gene is TRBD1 (5 bases). The CDR3 runs to 16 residues. The germline V gene encodes CDR1 LNHDA and CDR2 SQIVND (reference sequence). V lost 6 bases to trimming and J lost 3 bases, with 20 bases between them. This CDR3 reads CASRSGQPLADTEAFF. In DNA form, the CDR3 reads TGTGCCAGTAGGTCAGGGCAACCCTTAGCGGACACTGAAGCTTTCTTT.

The chain is built from TRBV2 and TRBJ1-3, with D possibly being TRBD1 (5 bases). Trimming took 6 bases from V and 0 from J, leaving 9 bases between them. Germline CDR1 and CDR2: SNHLY and FYNNEI. The CDR3 contains 14 residues. CDR3 sequence reads: CASRQTVSGNTIYF. The DNA of the CDR3 is TGTGCCAGCAGACAGACAGTCTCTGGAAACACCATATATTTT.

The chain combines TRBV7-9 with TRBJ2-2, with 8 bases aligning to TRBD2. The V segment lost 1 base and the J segment 5 bases; nucleotides outside the gene matches: 6. Germline V lookup: CDR1 SEHNR, CDR2 FQNEAQ (reference sequence). The CDR3 sequence is 16 residues long. In DNA form, the CDR3 reads TGTGCCAGCAGCTTAGTGTCTAGCGGGCTGACCGGGGAGCTGTTTTTT. Residues: CASSLVSSGLTGELFF.

This chain connects TRBV28 to TRBJ2-1; D is possibly TRBD1 (5 bases). CDR1 is MDHEN and CDR2 is SYDVKM in the germline V gene. V was cut by 2 bases and J by 4 bases, with 12 bases left in between. The CDR3 is 15 residues long. The CDR3 sequence is CASSLAQGSYNEQFF. DNA for the CDR3: TGTGCCAGCAGTTTAGCTCAGGGCTCTTACAATGAGCAGTTCTTC.

The chain has TRBV4-1 and TRBJ1-1, with TRBD1 as a possible D gene (5 bases). The germline CDR1 and CDR2 sequences are MGHRA and YSYEKL. V gave up 0 bases and J gave up 2 bases, with 10 bases separating them. The CDR3 spans 15 residues. The CDR3 DNA is TGCGCCAGCAGCCAAGATTGGGGGGGAAACACTGAAGCTTTCTTT. The encoded protein is CASSQDWGGNTEAFF.

The gene calls are TRBV6-5 and TRBJ1-6; TRBD1 matches 8 bases. CDR1 and CDR2 (germline): MNHEY, SVGAGI. Losses at the gene ends were 5 bases for V and 5 bases for J; bases not matched to a gene: 2. CDR3 length: 14 residues. DNA of the CDR3: TGTGCCAGCAGTCGACAGGGGAATAATTCACCCCTCCACTTT. This encodes CASSRQGNNSPLHF.

The chain uses TRBV6-5 and TRBJ1-3; no definite D call. V shed 5 bases and J shed 0 bases, with 11 bases lying between them. Per germline, CDR1 MNHEY and CDR2 SVGAGI. There are 15 residues in the CDR3. The CDR3 DNA is TGTGCCAGCAGTCCGTCGCAGGACTCTGGAAACACCATATATTTT. Encoded protein: CASSPSQDSGNTIYF.

This chain uses TRBV18 with TRBJ2-5, with TRBD2 matching 12 bases. The CDR3 contains 17 residues. V was pared by 1 base and J by 1 base, with 4 bases of the junction left unmatched. Germline loops: CDR1 KGHSH, CDR2 LQKENI. DNA for the CDR3: TGTGCCAGCTCACCACGGAGACTAGCGGGGGTCCAAGAGACCCAGTACTTC. It yields the protein CASSPRRLAGVQETQYF.

This chain joins TRBV7-3 and TRBJ2-1; 11 bases are a match to TRBD2. Germline V gene lookup returns CDR1 SGHTA and CDR2 FQGTGA. Trimming at V came to 5 bases and at J to 5 bases, leaving 8 bases not matched to a gene. CDR3 size: 16 residues. For the CDR3, the DNA is TGTGCCAGCAGCCTCCAAGGGACTAGCGGCCACAATGAGCAGTTCTTC. This sequence encodes CASSLQGTSGHNEQFF.

The chain joins TRBV6-5 to TRBJ1-1, with D perhaps matching TRBD1 (6 bases). The V gene's germline CDR1 is MNHEY and CDR2 SVGAGI. Trimming left V 5 bases short and J 0 bases short, with 10 bases between. This CDR3 is built from 14 residues. CDR3 in DNA: TGTGCCAGCAGTACGGACAGCTTGAACACTGAAGCTTTCTTT. Residues: CASSTDSLNTEAFF.

V is TRBV19 and J is TRBJ1-2; D possibly corresponds to TRBD1 (5 bases). The V end was cut by 6 bases, the J end by 8 bases, with 13 bases between. Germline CDR1 and CDR2: LNHDA and SQIVND (reference sequence). This CDR3 spans 12 amino acids. Written as DNA, the CDR3 is TGTGCCAGTAGCCAGGGTACGTGGGGCTACACCTTC. This gives the protein CASSQGTWGYTF.